The 28 T cell receptor beta chains presented below share a single source sample, sequenced in a study of cytomegalovirus exposure and HLA in healthy donors. PCR employed 60 Vbeta and 13 Jbeta primers. The table came from immunoSEQ multiplex PCR; TCRdb's copy has only in-frame clones and leaves some out. The table has 200,000 to 250,000 clones, over 75% seen once. Sequenced: PBMCs. These receptors were collected from a human donor in good health.

This clone turned up a few times. J is TRBJ2-7 and V is TRBV4-3; 10 positions match TRBD1. V dropped 3 bases and J dropped 3; count of bases not matched to a gene: 2. CDR3 size: 14 residues. Germline CDR1 and CDR2: LGHNA and YSLEER. DNA of the CDR3: TGCGCCAGCAGCCAGGGACAGGGGAGCTACGAGCAGTACTTC. Translated: CASSQGQGSYEQYF.

The V and J genes are TRBV18 and TRBJ1-4; 9 bases map to TRBD1. Germline V gives CDR1 KGHSH, CDR2 LQKENI. The length of the CDR3 is 17 residues. Trimming took 3 bases from V and 8 from J; bases not matched to a gene: 13. This CDR3 reads CASSPQARGQGKEKLFF. CDR3 DNA sequence: TGTGCCAGCTCACCTCAGGCAAGGGGACAGGGAAAGGAAAAACTGTTTTTT.

V is TRBV5-1 and J is TRBJ2-7, with 11 bases that match TRBD2. The CDR3 is 16 residues long. The V gene end was trimmed by 4 bases and the J gene end by 3 bases; junction bases not matched to a gene: 9. CDR1 and CDR2 (germline): SGHRS, YFSETQ. The CDR3 here is CASSAVGLAGFYEQYF. CDR3 DNA sequence: TGCGCCAGCAGCGCTGTCGGACTAGCGGGCTTCTACGAGCAGTACTTC.

Regarding this clone: Mismatch with germline at one junction end may stem from a read error. This chain links TRBV7-9 with TRBJ2-3; 13 bases match TRBD2. The CDR3 consists of 18 residues. Germline assignment: CDR1 SEHNR and CDR2 FQNEAQ (reference sequence). The CDR3 is CSSSLGGLAGIITDTQYF. In DNA, the CDR3 is TGTTCCAGCAGCTTAGGGGGACTAGCGGGGATAATCACAGATACGCAGTATTTT.

This sequence joins TRBV10-1 and TRBJ2-7; 7 nucleotides align to TRBD2. The CDR3 has 13 residues. CDR1 and CDR2 (germline): WNHNN, SYGVQD (reference sequence). The V segment lost 7 bases and the J segment 4 bases; nucleotides outside the gene matches: 7. The CDR3: CASTRDYIYEQYF. The CDR3 bases are TGCGCCAGCACCCGGGACTATATATACGAGCAGTACTTC.

V usage is TRBV6-1 and J usage is TRBJ1-2; TRBD1 aligns across 11 bases. The CDR3 covers 15 residues. Looked up from germline, CDR1 is MNHNS and CDR2 is SASEGT. The ends lost 7 bases at V and 4 bases at J; junction bases unmatched: 8. CDR3 bases: TGTGCCAGCACACCGGGACAGGGGGAGGCCTATGGCTACACCTTC. Encoded protein: CASTPGQGEAYGYTF.

The rearrangement joins TRBV5-5 to TRBJ2-5; possible D gene TRBD1, 6 bases. The DNA end lines up better with TRBJ2-7; the J call may be wrong. Germline-derived CDR1 and CDR2 are SGHKS and YYEKEE (reference sequence). This CDR3 spans 12 amino acids. CDR3 protein: CASSVQGHEQYF. The CDR3 DNA sequence: TGTGCCAGCAGCGTACAGGGTCACGAGCAGTACTTC.

The chain couples TRBV28 to TRBJ2-3; D ambiguous. V lost 8 bases and J 3 bases, leaving 9 bases between the germline ends. The CDR3 length is 12 residues. Germline V gives CDR1 MDHEN, CDR2 SYDVKM. The CDR3 sequence: CASFGSTDTQYF. DNA for the CDR3: TGTGCCAGCTTCGGGTCGACAGATACGCAGTATTTT.

This chain links TRBV4-2 with TRBJ2-5; 9 bases map to TRBD1. Germline V gene data show CDR1 as LGHNA and CDR2 as YNFKEQ. V was clipped by 5 bases and J by 4 bases; unmatched bases: 11. CDR3 length: 16 residues. The CDR3 is CASSNKQGASGETQYF. CDR3 in DNA: TGTGCCAGCAGCAACAAACAGGGGGCTTCGGGAGAGACCCAGTACTTC.

The rearrangement joins TRBV7-6 to TRBJ2-7; D is perhaps TRBD1 (6 bases). Germline V gene data show CDR1 as SGHVS and CDR2 as FNYEAQ. The CDR3 extends over 14 amino acids. The V gene lost 5 bases and the J gene lost 5 bases, with 16 bases spanning the gap. Here the CDR3 reads CASSPRGGDDEQYF. CDR3 nucleotide sequence: TGTGCCAGCAGCCCGAGAGGGGGTGACGACGAGCAGTACTTC.

As regards this clone: This specimen includes other DNA sequences encoding the same CDR3. The gene calls are TRBV30 and TRBJ1-1; the D is unclear. Deletions cut 0 bases from V and 7 bases from J, with 9 bases between. This CDR3 is 12 amino acids long. The germline CDR1 and CDR2 sequences are GTSNPN and SVGIG (reference sequence). The CDR3, as DNA: TGTGCCTGGAGTGTACTTGGAGGTGAAGCTTTCTTT. This encodes CAWSVLGGEAFF.

This rearrangement joins TRBV10-3 to TRBJ2-7; tentative D call: TRBD2 (6 bases). The germline CDR1 and CDR2 sequences are ENHRY and SYGVKD. Trimming pared 0 bases from V and 0 bases from J, leaving 9 bases between. The CDR3 has 15 residues. This CDR3 reads CAISESGGTSYEQYF. In DNA form, the CDR3 reads TGTGCCATCAGTGAGTCAGGAGGGACCTCCTACGAGCAGTACTTC.

The chain employs TRBV4-1 and TRBJ2-5, with TRBD2 matching 10 bases. This CDR3 has 18 residues. The ends lost 1 base at V and 4 bases at J; junction bases unmatched: 12. Germline CDR1 reads MGHRA; CDR2 reads YSYEKL. Here the CDR3 reads CASSQVPGGLAFGETQYF. CDR3 DNA: TGCGCCAGCAGCCAAGTGCCCGGGGGACTAGCGTTCGGAGAGACCCAGTACTTC.

CDR3 coding DNA: TGTGCCACCCGACTAGCGAGCACAGATACGCAGTATTTT. Protein product: CATRLASTDTQYF. V gene TRBV27 combines with J gene TRBJ2-3; 8 positions match TRBD2. J lost 0 bases, V lost 10 bases, and 3 bases had no gene match. The CDR3 has 13 residues. CDR1 is MNHEY, CDR2 SMNVEV, per germline (reference sequence).

The rearrangement uses TRBV7-9 and TRBJ1-1, with D perhaps TRBD1 (5 bases). V lost 1 base, J lost 2 bases, and 11 bases lay in between. The CDR3 covers 15 residues. CDR1 and CDR2 from the germline V gene are SEHNR and FQNEAQ (reference sequence). CDR3 residues: CASSLGIQGNTEAFF. The CDR3 nucleotides read TGTGCCAGCAGCTTAGGGATTCAGGGTAACACTGAAGCTTTCTTT.

The chain has TRBV10-3 and TRBJ2-7; TRBD2 matches at 10 bases. Per the germline V gene, CDR1 is ENHRY and CDR2 is SYGVKD. The ends lost 5 bases at V and 2 bases at J; junction bases unmatched: 6. The CDR3 is 15 amino acids. The DNA for the CDR3 is TGTGCCATCAGTCGAGCGGGAGGGGGGGCCTACGAGCAGTACTTC. Translation: CAISRAGGGAYEQYF.

In its sample, this clone was seen once. A read error may account for a junction end that differs from germline. CDR3 in DNA: TGTTCCAGCAGCCCGATCCCGGGACAGGGGGTACACGAGCAGTACTTC. Translating it yields CSSSPIPGQGVHEQYF. J is TRBJ2-7 and V is TRBV7-9; 11 nucleotides align to TRBD1. In germline, CDR1 is SEHNR, CDR2 FQNEAQ (reference sequence). CDR3 length: 16 residues.

This chain connects TRBV2 to TRBJ2-1, with D possibly being TRBD1 (5 bases). The germline gives CDR1 SNHLY, CDR2 FYNNEI. This CDR3 comprises 14 residues. Trimming pared 2 bases from V and 5 bases from J, leaving 10 bases between. The CDR3 sequence: CASSEQGGNNEQFF. The CDR3 nucleotides are TGTGCCAGCAGTGAACAGGGCGGCAACAATGAGCAGTTCTTC. Together with reference TRBV2 and TRBJ2-1, the CDR3 gives the full variable domain: EPEVTQTPSHQVTQMGQEVILRCVPISNHLYFYWYRQILGQKVEFLVSFYNNEISEKSEIFDDQFSVERPDGSNFTLKIRSTKLEDSAMYFCASSEQGGNNEQFFGPGTRLTVL.

This chain joins TRBV2 and TRBJ2-7; D possibly corresponds to TRBD2 (6 bases). This CDR3 contains 15 residues. The germline V and J ends were trimmed by 3 bases and 3 bases, with 15 bases remaining between them. Germline values: CDR1 SNHLY, CDR2 FYNNEI. The CDR3 bases are TGTGCCAGCAGTGATGAAGGGTTGGGGGGCTACGAGCAGTACTTC. It is translated as CASSDEGLGGYEQYF. Together with reference TRBV2 and TRBJ2-7, the CDR3 gives the full variable domain: EPEVTQTPSHQVTQMGQEVILRCVPISNHLYFYWYRQILGQKVEFLVSFYNNEISEKSEIFDDQFSVERPDGSNFTLKIRSTKLEDSAMYFCASSDEGLGGYEQYFGPGTRLTVT.

V gene TRBV4-1 combines with J gene TRBJ1-2, with 12 bases matching TRBD1. Germline trimming cut 5 bases from V and 4 bases from J; bases unmatched to any gene: 11. The CDR3 extends over 17 amino acids. Germline V gene lookup returns CDR1 MGHRA and CDR2 YSYEKL. The CDR3 DNA sequence: TGCGCCAGCAGCTCATCGGGACAGGGGGCGAGAGGCTATGGCTACACCTTC. Its translation is CASSSSGQGARGYGYTF.

The V and J genes are TRBV6-6 and TRBJ2-5; 7 bases map to TRBD2. The CDR3 consists of 16 residues. The junction had 13 bases not matched to a gene; V was cut back by 5 bases and J by 4 bases. Germline CDR1 is MNHNY and CDR2 is SVGAGI (reference sequence). CDR3 loop: CASSGVSSGRGETQYF. The CDR3 DNA sequence: TGTGCCAGCAGTGGAGTCTCTAGCGGACGCGGAGAGACCCAGTACTTC.

The chain joins TRBV11-2 to TRBJ2-3; 8 nucleotides align to TRBD1. CDR1 is SGHAT and CDR2 is FQNNGV in the germline V gene. CDR3 length: 16 residues. Trimming cost V 0 bases and J 5 bases; bases outside gene matches: 7. CDR3: CASSLDRGLRIDTQYF. The CDR3 DNA reads as TGTGCCAGCAGCTTAGACAGGGGGCTTCGTATAGATACGCAGTATTTT. Combining the CDR3 with reference TRBV11-2 and TRBJ2-3 gives the whole variable domain EAGVAQSPRYKIIEKRQSVAFWCNPISGHATLYWYQQILGQGPKLLIQFQNNGVVDDSQLPKDRFSAERLKGVDSTLKIQPAKLEDSAVYLCASSLDRGLRIDTQYFGPGTRLTVL.

The chain combines TRBV10-3 with TRBJ2-1; no clear D. CDR1 and CDR2 from the germline V gene are ENHRY and SYGVKD. The CDR3 loop spans 14 amino acids. With 6 bases removed from V and 7 bases from J, the gap between germline ends came to 16 bases. The CDR3 bases are TGTGCCATCAGGACCGATACAACAGCAAATGAGCAGTTCTTC. It encodes CAIRTDTTANEQFF.

This rearrangement joins TRBV7-9 to TRBJ2-7; 8 bases align to TRBD1. This CDR3 comprises 15 residues. Trimming cost V 4 bases and J 0 bases; bases outside gene matches: 5. Germline values: CDR1 SEHNR, CDR2 FQNEAQ (reference sequence). The CDR3 region has the DNA TGTGCCAGCAGCTCCAGGACAGGGATCTCCTACGAGCAGTACTTC. Amino acid sequence: CASSSRTGISYEQYF.

CDR3 sequence reads: CAWSRGVSLAGEGDTQYF. CDR3 DNA sequence: TGTGCCTGGAGTAGGGGGGTTAGCCTAGCGGGAGAGGGAGATACGCAGTATTTT. This chain joins TRBV30 and TRBJ2-3; 10 nucleotides line up with TRBD2. V dropped 2 bases and J dropped 5; count of bases not matched to a gene: 16. The CDR3 contains 18 residues. Germline assignment: CDR1 GTSNPN and CDR2 SVGIG (reference sequence).

The chain joins TRBV9 to TRBJ1-4, with 10 bases identical to TRBD1. The CDR3 is 15 amino acids. Looked up from germline, CDR1 is SGDLS and CDR2 is YYNGEE. Trimming cost V 4 bases and J 7 bases; bases outside gene matches: 7. CDR3 amino acids: CASSPGQGVGEKLFF. CDR3 coding DNA: TGTGCCAGCAGCCCCGGACAGGGGGTGGGTGAAAAACTGTTTTTT.

The V gene is TRBV7-2, the J gene TRBJ2-7, with D perhaps matching TRBD1 (6 bases). CDR1 and CDR2 from the germline V gene are SGHTA and FQGNSA. Trimming removed 4 bases at V and 2 bases at J, with 9 bases between. This CDR3 contains 13 residues. The CDR3 nucleotides are TGTGCCAGCAGCTCCAGGGGAACCTACGAGCAGTACTTC. It encodes CASSSRGTYEQYF.

The chain links TRBV5-4 to TRBJ1-1, with 7 bases aligning to TRBD1. The V segment lost 4 bases and the J segment 7 bases; nucleotides outside the gene matches: 13. Germline lookup yields CDR1 SGHNT and CDR2 YYREEE (reference sequence). CDR3 length: 15 amino acids. CDR3 protein: CASSLPGGTSGEAFF. The CDR3 nucleotides are TGTGCCAGCAGCCTTCCAGGGGGGACCAGCGGTGAAGCTTTCTTT.